This T cell receptor (beta chain) came from a study of T cell repertoires in cytomegalovirus infection. Notes on the study in general: HLA-C-restricted TCR beta clonotypes specific for CMV led the ex vivo response.

As for this clonotype: Its target is unknown.

TCRdb independently ran MiXCR on the reads; one entry per CDR3 protein. Seen here are around 750,000 distinct CDR3 sequences, approximately 32% observed once, and the top ten hold around 12%. This CDR3 is 15 amino acids long. The V segment lost 5 bases and the J segment 0 bases; nucleotides outside the gene matches: 4. Per the germline V gene, CDR1 is MDHEN and CDR2 is SYDVKM. The sequences come from cultured CD8+ T cells from PBMCs, collected from culture after CMV antigen stimulation. The chain has TRBV28 and TRBJ1-5; 7 positions agree with TRBD1. This TCR was recovered from a human donor in good health (CMV status not recorded). Some clones in this sample may be carry-over from other donors' samples. The CDR3 reads CASSPGDSSNQPQHF. The CDR3 region has the DNA TGTGCCAGCAGTCCAGGGGACAGTAGCAATCAGCCCCAGCATTTT.